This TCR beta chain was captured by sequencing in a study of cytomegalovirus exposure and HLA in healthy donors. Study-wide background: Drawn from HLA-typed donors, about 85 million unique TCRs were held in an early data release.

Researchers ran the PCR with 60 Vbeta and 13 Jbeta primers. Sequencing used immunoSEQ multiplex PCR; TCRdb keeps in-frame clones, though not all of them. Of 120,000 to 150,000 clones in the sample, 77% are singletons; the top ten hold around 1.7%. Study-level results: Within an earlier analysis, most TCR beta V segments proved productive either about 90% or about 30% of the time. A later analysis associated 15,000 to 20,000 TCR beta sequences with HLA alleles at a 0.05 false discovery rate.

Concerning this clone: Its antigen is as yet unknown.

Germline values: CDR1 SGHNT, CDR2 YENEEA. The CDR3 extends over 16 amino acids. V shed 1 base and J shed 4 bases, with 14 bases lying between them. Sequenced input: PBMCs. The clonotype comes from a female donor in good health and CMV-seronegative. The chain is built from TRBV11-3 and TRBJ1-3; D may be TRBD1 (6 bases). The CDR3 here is CASSLAATGGGNTIYF. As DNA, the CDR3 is TGTGCCAGCAGCTTAGCCGCGACAGGCGGCGGAAACACCATATATTTT.